This TCR beta chain was observed in a study of neoadjuvant anti-PD-1 for oral cavity cancer. Study-wide context: Patients without progression received a fourth nivolumab dose around day 43, then surgical resection on days 50-56.

The protocol was immunoSEQ multiplex PCR, while the TCRdb copy is restricted to in-frame clones and leaves out a portion. This table has 15,000 to 20,000 clones, around two thirds appearing once. Germline values: CDR1 SNHLY, CDR2 FYNNEI. Trimming removed 10 bases at V and 1 base at J, with 15 bases between. The CDR3 is 14 amino acids. Patients had newly diagnosed, untreated stage II-IVA oral cavity squamous cell carcinoma. Specimen: PBMCs, collected before nivolumab (anti-PD-1) treatment. This clonotype was sampled from a person aged 40 to 85 with oral cavity squamous cell carcinoma. The chain carries TRBV2 and TRBJ2-3, with D possibly being TRBD1 or TRBD2 (5 bases each). CDR3 sequence: CATIRVRGTDTQYF. Here the CDR3 DNA reads TGTGCCACCATCAGGGTGAGGGGCACAGATACGCAGTATTTT.